These 3 T cell receptor beta chains were sequenced from one sample in a study of Graves' ophthalmopathy and Graves' hyperthyroidism. RNA served as the template for amplifying TCR beta CDR3 regions. A first-round RT-PCR used HTBI primers, followed by a second-round multiplex PCR. TCRdb recomputed calls from the multiplex PCR reads with MiXCR, one row per CDR3 protein. The repertoire has hundreds of thousands of distinct CDR3 sequences, approximately 21% of them found once; the top ten carry around 3%. The specimen was peripheral blood. The receptor source for this set is a woman aged 18-35 years with stable Graves' hyperthyroidism.

This clonotype was counted ten times or more. The chain combines TRBV18 with TRBJ1-2, with 7 bases identical to TRBD1. The germline gives CDR1 KGHSH, CDR2 LQKENI. J was trimmed by 4 bases and V by 4 bases; bases with no gene match: 9. CDR3 length: 15 amino acids. CDR3 DNA: TGTGCCAGCTCACTGGATCGACAGGGCGGCTATGGCTACACCTTC. This encodes CASSLDRQGGYGYTF.

The J gene is TRBJ2-7, the V gene TRBV20-1, with 8 bases matching TRBD1. Trimming removed 4 bases from V and 0 bases from J; junction bases left unmatched: 2. Germline V gene lookup returns CDR1 DFQATT and CDR2 SNEGSKA (reference sequence). The CDR3 loop spans 13 amino acids. The CDR3 sequence is CSAKGQASYEQYF. The CDR3, as DNA: TGCAGTGCTAAGGGACAGGCCTCCTACGAGCAGTACTTC.

The chain joins TRBV12-3 or TRBV12-4 to TRBJ2-5; D is uncertain. CDR3 length: 14 amino acids. V gave up 3 bases and J gave up 2 bases, with 10 bases separating them. The CDR3 sequence is CASSFYGGQETQYF. The CDR3 DNA reads TGTGCCAGCAGTTTTTATGGCGGACAAGAGACCCAGTACTTC.